The T cell receptor beta chain under discussion was sequenced for a study of T cell responses to AZD1222 COVID-19 vaccine. With respect to this clone: Its antigen is as yet unknown.

Overall study results and limits: CD4 TCRs covered the whole spike, strongest at regions 160-218 and 743-854.

Sequenced by immunoSEQ multiplex PCR; TCRdb stores in-frame clones only, minus some. The table shows 84,000 or so clones, with more than 75% occurring only once. This CDR3 region has 14 residues. Germline V gene data show CDR1 as MDHEN and CDR2 as SYDVKM. The V end was cut by 7 bases, the J end by 0 bases, with 9 bases between. The chain employs TRBV28 and TRBJ2-2, with no clear D. This TCR was sampled from an adult in good health. The sample consisted of peripheral blood, taken on day 0 of AZD1222 vaccination. The CDR3: CASMRHSNTGELFF. In nucleotides, the CDR3 is TGTGCCAGCATGAGACACTCGAACACCGGGGAGCTGTTTTTT.